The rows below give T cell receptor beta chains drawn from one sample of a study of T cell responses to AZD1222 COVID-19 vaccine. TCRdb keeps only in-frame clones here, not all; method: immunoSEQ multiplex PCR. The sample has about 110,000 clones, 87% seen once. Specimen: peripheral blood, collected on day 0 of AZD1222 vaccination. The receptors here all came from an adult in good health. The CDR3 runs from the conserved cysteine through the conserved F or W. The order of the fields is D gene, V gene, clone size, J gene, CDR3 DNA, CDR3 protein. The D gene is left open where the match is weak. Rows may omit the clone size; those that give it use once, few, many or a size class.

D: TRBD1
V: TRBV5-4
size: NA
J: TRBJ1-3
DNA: TGTGCCAGCAGCCTCGAGGGGGCTAGTGGAAACACCATATATTTT
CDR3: CASSLEGASGNTIYF

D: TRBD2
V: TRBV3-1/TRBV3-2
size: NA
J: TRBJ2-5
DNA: TGTGCCAGCAGCCATCCCCCAAGGAGCGGGGGCCAAGAGACCCAGTACTTC
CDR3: CASSHPPRSGGQETQYF

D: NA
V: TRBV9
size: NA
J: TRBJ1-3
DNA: TGTGCCAGCAGCGTACGTGACAGTGGATTGGGAAACACCATATATTTT
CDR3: CASSVRDSGLGNTIYF

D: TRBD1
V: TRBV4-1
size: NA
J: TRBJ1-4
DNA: TGCGCCAGCAGCCCCACAGGGGATCGCGAAAAACTGTTTTTT
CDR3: CASSPTGDREKLFF

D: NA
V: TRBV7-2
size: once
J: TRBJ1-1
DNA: TGTGCCAGCAGCTTAGAGGGGACAATCTTGAACACTGAAGCTTTCTTT
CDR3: CASSLEGTILNTEAFF

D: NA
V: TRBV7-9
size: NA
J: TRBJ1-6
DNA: TGTGCCAGCAGCTTAGTTAATTCACCCCTCCACTTT
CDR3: CASSLVNSPLHF

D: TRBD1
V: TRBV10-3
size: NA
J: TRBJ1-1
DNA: TGTGCCATCAACCCGACAGGGGGAAGGACTGAAGCTTTCTTT
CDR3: CAINPTGGRTEAFF

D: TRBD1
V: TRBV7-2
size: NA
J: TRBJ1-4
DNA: TGTGCCAGCCGCTCACTGGGACAGTCTAATGAAAAACTGTTTTTT
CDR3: CASRSLGQSNEKLFF

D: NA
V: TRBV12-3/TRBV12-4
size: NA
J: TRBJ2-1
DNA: TGTGCCAGCAGTGGCCCGGTTGAGCAGTTCTTC
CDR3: CASSGPVEQFF

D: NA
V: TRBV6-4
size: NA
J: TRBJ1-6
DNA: TGTGCCAGCAGTGCGAAACAGGGATCACCCCTCCACTTT
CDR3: CASSAKQGSPLHF

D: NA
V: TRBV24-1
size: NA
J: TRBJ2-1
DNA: TGTGCCACCAGTGCCCTGGCGGGGAACTCCTACAATGAGCAGTTCTTC
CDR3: CATSALAGNSYNEQFF

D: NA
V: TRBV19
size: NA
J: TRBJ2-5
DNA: TGTGCCAGTAGTAGGGCGGAGACCCAGTACTTC
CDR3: CASSRAETQYF

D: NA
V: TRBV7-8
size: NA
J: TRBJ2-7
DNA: TGTGCCAGCAGCTTACGGTCGGGACTGGCCTACGAGCAGTACTTC
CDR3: CASSLRSGLAYEQYF

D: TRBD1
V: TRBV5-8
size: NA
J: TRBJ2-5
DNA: TGTGCCAGCAGCCTCGGACAGGGAGGTTCAGAGACCCAGTACTTC
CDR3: CASSLGQGGSETQYF

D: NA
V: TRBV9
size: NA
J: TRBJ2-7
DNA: TGTGCCAGCAGCCTTTCAGTAAATTCCTACGAGCAGTACTTC
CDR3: CASSLSVNSYEQYF

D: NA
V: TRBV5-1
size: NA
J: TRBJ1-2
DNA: TGCGCCAGCAGCTGGGCTCAAGGAGAAAACTATGGCTACACCTTC
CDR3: CASSWAQGENYGYTF

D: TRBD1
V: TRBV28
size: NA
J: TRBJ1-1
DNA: TGTGCCAGCAGCAGACAGGGGGTGAACACTGAAGCTTTCTTT
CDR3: CASSRQGVNTEAFF

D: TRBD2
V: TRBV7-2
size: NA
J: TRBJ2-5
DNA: TGTGCCAGCAGCTTAGAGGGCAGACTAGCGGGGGTGGAGACCCAGTACTTC
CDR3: CASSLEGRLAGVETQYF

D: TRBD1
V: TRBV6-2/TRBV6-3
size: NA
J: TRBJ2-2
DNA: TGTGCCAGCAGCCGGGGACAGGGGGCAACCGGGGAGCTGTTTTTT
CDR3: CASSRGQGATGELFF

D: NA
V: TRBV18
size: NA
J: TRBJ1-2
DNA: TGTGCCAGCTCACCCCAACCCGAGGGTAGGGACTATGGCTACACCTTC
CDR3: CASSPQPEGRDYGYTF

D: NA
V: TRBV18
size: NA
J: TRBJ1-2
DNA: TGTGCCAGCTCACCCGGGGAGAACTATGGCTACACCTTC
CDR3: CASSPGENYGYTF

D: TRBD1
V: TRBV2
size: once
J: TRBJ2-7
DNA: TGTGCCAGCAGTGAAGCGCCGGGACAGACCTACGAGCAGTACTTC
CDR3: CASSEAPGQTYEQYF

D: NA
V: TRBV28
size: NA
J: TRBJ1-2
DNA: TGTGCCAGCAGCATCAACCATGGCTACACCTTC
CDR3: CASSINHGYTF

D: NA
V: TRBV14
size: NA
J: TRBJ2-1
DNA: TGTGCCAGCAGCCGGGACTCTTACAATGAGCAGTTCTTC
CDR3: CASSRDSYNEQFF